Sequencing of this TCR beta chain was carried out in a study of blood T cell repertoires in COVID-19. Method: immunoSEQ multiplex PCR; TCRdb's copy keeps in-frame clones and lacks some. The repertoire holds about 190,000 clones, with roughly four fifths as singletons. There are 15 residues in the CDR3. Looked up from germline, CDR1 is SGDLS and CDR2 is YYNGEE. Trimming took 4 bases from V and 4 from J; bases not matched to a gene: 9. Sequencing input: peripheral blood. This chain joins TRBV9 and TRBJ2-7, with TRBD2 matching 9 bases. This TCR came from a man aged 50 to 60 who had recovered from COVID-19. Here the CDR3 reads CASSRGVAGEYEQYF. DNA for the CDR3: TGTGCCAGCAGCCGCGGGGTAGCGGGAGAGTACGAGCAGTACTTC.